This T cell receptor beta chain appears in the sequencing data of a study of OX40 agonist ivuxolimab in advanced cancers. Study results and caveats: At 0.1-3.0 mg/kg, partial responders had clonal expansion among the lowest observed.

About this clone: Its specificity is unknown.

Libraries were prepared by immunoSEQ multiplex PCR; TCRdb keeps only in-frame clonotypes and omits some of them. Among 31,000 or so clones listed, 81% were seen once. Trimming removed 6 bases from V and 3 bases from J; junction bases left unmatched: 5. CDR3 length: 14 amino acids. Germline CDR1 reads MNHEY; CDR2 reads SVGAGI. The sequence derives from an adult with an advanced solid tumor such as melanoma, head and neck, liver or kidney cancer. This specimen consisted of CD4+ or CD8+ T cells sorted from blood, obtained in a trial of the OX40 agonist ivuxolimab. The chain employs TRBV6-5 and TRBJ1-2; 9 bases fit TRBD1. The chain's CDR3 is CASRTGGKDYGYTF. In DNA form, the CDR3 reads TGTGCCAGCAGGACAGGGGGAAAGGACTATGGCTACACCTTC.